This TCR beta chain emerged from a study of blood T cell repertoires in COVID-19. Study-wide background: Spain, Italy and the United States supplied samples that represented acute and convalescent COVID-19.

Trimming took 1 base from V and 7 from J, leaving 11 bases between them. The germline V gene has CDR1 SNHLY and CDR2 FYNNEI. The CDR3 loop spans 13 amino acids. Method: immunoSEQ multiplex PCR; TCRdb's copy keeps in-frame clones and lacks some. The sample shows about 400,000 clones, 80% to 90% of them seen only once. This receptor was taken from a woman in her forties or fifties who had recovered from COVID-19. The rearrangement links TRBV2 to TRBJ2-7; a possible D gene is TRBD1 (5 bases). The sequencing sample was made of PBMCs or T cells enriched from blood (not recorded which). The CDR3 here is CASSEERGWEQYF. The CDR3 coding sequence is TGTGCCAGCAGTGAAGAAAGGGGTTGGGAGCAGTACTTC.